These 17 T cell receptor beta chains were all obtained from the same sample, sequenced in a study of identical twins. TCRdb reanalysed the 5' RACE reads using MiXCR and keeps one entry per CDR3 protein. Counted here are 1.5 million to 2 million distinct CDR3 sequences, around 33% occurring once; the ten biggest clones make up over 0.25%. The specimen was cord blood. Receptors were obtained from a newborn girl in good health.

A few counts support this clonotype. V and J are TRBV15 and TRBJ2-5; 8 nucleotides agree with TRBD2. Per the germline V gene, CDR1 is LNHNV and CDR2 is YYDKDF (reference sequence). The ends lost 2 bases at V and 11 bases at J; junction bases unmatched: 16. The CDR3 spans 16 residues. This chain's CDR3 is CATSRLAGFWFNEQYF. In nucleotides, the CDR3 is TGTGCCACCAGCAGATTAGCGGGGTTTTGGTTCAATGAGCAGTACTTC.

V and J are TRBV15 and TRBJ2-3; D might be TRBD1 or TRBD2, each matching 5 bases. Between the trimmed V and J ends, which lost 0 bases and 10 bases, there was a span of 11 bases. This CDR3 has 13 amino acids. Germline V gives CDR1 LNHNV, CDR2 YYDKDF (reference sequence). DNA for the CDR3: TGTGCCACCAGCAGAGATCGGGGCGATGCGCAGTATTTT. This translates into CATSRDRGDAQYF.

This clonotype has ten or more counts. V gene TRBV12-5 combines with J gene TRBJ1-2; 8 bases align to TRBD1. The V segment lost 6 bases and the J segment 6 bases; nucleotides outside the gene matches: 6. Per germline, CDR1 LGHNT and CDR2 FRNRAP. The CDR3 has 13 amino acids. The CDR3 nucleotides are TGTGCTAGTGGCCCCGACAGGGGCAATGGCTACACCTTC. This sequence encodes CASGPDRGNGYTF.

The rearrangement joins TRBV28 to TRBJ2-2; 7 nucleotides match TRBD2. The CDR3 is 14 residues long. CDR1 is MDHEN and CDR2 is SYDVKM in the germline V gene. V was clipped by 7 bases and J by 2 bases; unmatched bases: 4. The chain's CDR3 is CASNLAVNTGELFF. CDR3 nucleotides: TGTGCCAGCAACCTAGCGGTCAACACCGGGGAGCTGTTTTTT.

This chain uses TRBV5-1 with TRBJ2-3; TRBD2 matches at 9 bases. The germline V gene encodes CDR1 SGHRS and CDR2 YFSETQ. This CDR3 spans 16 amino acids. The ends lost 4 bases at V and 6 bases at J; junction bases unmatched: 12. CDR3 in amino acids: CASSLLSGRWMDTQYF. In nucleotides, the CDR3 is TGCGCCAGCAGCCTTCTCAGCGGGAGGTGGATGGATACGCAGTATTTT.

As for this clonotype: One end of the junction varies from germline; a read error may be responsible. The chain uses TRBV5-4 and TRBJ2-5, with a tentative D call TRBD1 (5 bases). CDR3 length: 15 residues. Germline values: CDR1 SGHNT, CDR2 YYREEE (reference sequence). The CDR3 DNA reads as TGTGCCAGCAGCTTGGGCAGGGTAGGGTTAGAGGCCCAGTACTTC. Translated: CASSLGRVGLEAQYF.

This clonotype was recorded once. Being one base from a much bigger clone, this may be a read error. The chain has TRBV11-2 and TRBJ2-1, with 8 positions matching TRBD2. Trimming took 5 bases from V and 11 from J; bases not matched to a gene: 20. CDR3 length: 17 amino acids. CDR1 and CDR2 (germline): SGHAT, FQNNGV. This chain's CDR3 is CASSPLNLGTRLIQQFF. DNA for the CDR3: TGTGCCAGCAGCCCACTTAATCTCGGGACTAGATTAATCCAGCAGTTCTTC.

The chain employs TRBV28 and TRBJ2-1; 14 bases are shared with TRBD2. Losses at the gene ends were 1 base for V and 7 bases for J; bases not matched to a gene: 6. The CDR3 contains 17 residues. Germline lookup yields CDR1 MDHEN and CDR2 SYDVKM. CDR3 in amino acids: CASSLSTGLAGANEQFF. The CDR3 nucleotides read TGTGCCAGCAGTTTATCGACGGGACTAGCGGGAGCAAATGAGCAGTTCTTC.

This clonotype was counted ten times or more. The chain carries TRBV10-2 and TRBJ1-2; TRBD1 matches 7 bases. V shed 5 bases, J shed 9 bases, and the junction held 6 bases outside the gene matches. The CDR3 length is 12 residues. From germline, CDR1 is WSHSY and CDR2 SAAADI. CDR3 protein: CASSHQGESYTF. Written as DNA, the CDR3 is TGCGCCAGCAGTCATCAGGGGGAAAGCTACACCTTC.

Remarks on this clonotype: A junction end diverges from the germline sequence, so it may reflect a read error. This rearrangement joins TRBV4-1 to TRBJ2-3, with D possibly being TRBD1 (5 bases). This CDR3 comprises 14 residues. CDR1 is MGHRA and CDR2 is YSYEKL in the germline V gene. The DNA for the CDR3 is TGCGCCAGCAGCCAAGTGGTGGGCACAGGTACGCAGTATTTT. The encoded protein is CASSQVVGTGTQYF.

The chain recombines TRBV10-2 with TRBJ2-2; D possibly corresponds to TRBD2 (5 bases). Between the trimmed V and J ends, which lost 3 bases and 2 bases, there was a span of 13 bases. CDR1 is WSHSY and CDR2 is SAAADI in the germline V gene. The CDR3 spans 16 residues. CDR3 sequence reads: CASSEDGGLNTGELFF. The CDR3 nucleotides are TGCGCCAGCAGTGAAGATGGCGGACTCAACACCGGGGAGCTGTTTTTT.

This clonotype was picked up a small number of times. The rearrangement uses TRBV27 and TRBJ1-2; a possible D gene is TRBD1 (6 bases). The V end was cut by 7 bases, the J end by 4 bases, with 10 bases between. The CDR3 spans 12 residues. Germline V gene sequence: CDR1 MNHEY, CDR2 SMNVEV (reference sequence). The CDR3 protein is CASITGIYGYTF. The CDR3 DNA reads TGTGCCAGCATCACAGGGATCTATGGCTACACCTTC.

CDR3 in DNA: TGTGCCAGCAGCCGGACTACAAGAGACAATGAGCAGTTCTTC. It is translated as CASSRTTRDNEQFF. V usage is TRBV7-9 and J usage is TRBJ2-1, with D possibly TRBD2 on 6 matching bases. The CDR3 contains 14 residues. The germline V gene encodes CDR1 SEHNR and CDR2 FQNEAQ (reference sequence). V lost 5 bases and J lost 5, with 13 bases in between.

This clonotype was counted between two and nine times. This sequence joins TRBV5-1 and TRBJ1-1; no firm D call. Trimming left V 3 bases short and J 4 bases short, with 13 bases between. The CDR3 contains 14 residues. Germline V lookup: CDR1 SGHRS, CDR2 YFSETQ. The CDR3 coding sequence is TGCGCCAGCAGCTCCCTCGGGATGGCCACTGAAGCTTTCTTT. It translates to CASSSLGMATEAFF.

V usage is TRBV5-1 and J usage is TRBJ2-7, with 12 bases fitting TRBD2. The ends lost 4 bases at V and 2 bases at J; junction bases unmatched: 10. Germline CDR1 SGHRS, CDR2 YFSETQ. CDR3 size: 17 residues. The CDR3 DNA reads as TGCGCCAGCAGCAGGTCTAGCGGGGGGGTGTTAACCTACGAGCAGTACTTC. It specifies CASSRSSGGVLTYEQYF.

This clonotype was observed many times. CDR3 region: CASSETPGGVYGYTF. Written as DNA, the CDR3 is TGTGCCAGCAGTGAAACCCCAGGGGGCGTATATGGCTACACCTTC. The rearrangement uses TRBV2 and TRBJ1-2; 8 nucleotides align to TRBD1. The CDR3 is made up of 15 amino acids. CDR1 SNHLY and CDR2 FYNNEI come from the germline V gene. J gave up 5 bases and V 2 bases, and 7 bases lay outside the gene matches. The whole variable domain, filled in from reference TRBV2 and TRBJ1-2, reads EPEVTQTPSHQVTQMGQEVILRCVPISNHLYFYWYRQILGQKVEFLVSFYNNEISEKSEIFDDQFSVERPDGSNFTLKIRSTKLEDSAMYFCASSETPGGVYGYTFGSGTRLTVV.

This clonotype was found a few times. In DNA form, the CDR3 reads TGCAGCGTTCGCCTTAGTCGGGCGGCGAACACTGAAGCTTTCTTT. Translating it yields CSVRLSRAANTEAFF. V gene TRBV29-1 combines with J gene TRBJ1-1; no clear D. CDR1 and CDR2 from the germline V gene are SQVTM and ANQGSEA. With 5 bases removed from V and 1 base from J, the gap between germline ends came to 17 bases. The CDR3 is made up of 15 amino acids.